These T cell receptor beta chains were read from a single sample in a study of blood T cell repertoires in COVID-19. Profiling relied on immunoSEQ multiplex PCR, and the TCRdb table lists in-frame clones only, not all of them. This sample yields roughly 290,000 clones, of which approximately 90% are seen a single time; approximately 6.8% belongs to the top ten. Material: peripheral blood. All receptors derive from a woman in her 30s with COVID-19, enrolled during active disease. The CDR3 runs from the conserved cysteine through the conserved F or W. The order of the fields is D gene, J gene, clone size, CDR3 length, V gene, CDR3 DNA, CDR3 protein. The D gene is left open where the match is weak. Expanded clones are given a class, and other clones once, few, many or no size at all.

-	TRBJ2-7	-	13	TRBV28	TGTGCCAGCAGTTCGGGGTTCCCCTACGAGCAGTACTTC	CASSSGFPYEQYF
TRBD1	TRBJ1-5	once	13	TRBV6-5	TGTGCCAGTGACGACAGGGGACGACAGCCCCAGCATTTT	CASDDRGRQPQHF
-	TRBJ2-5	-	13	TRBV7-3	TGTGCCAGCAGCTTAGCACAGGGCGGGACCCAGTACTTC	CASSLAQGGTQYF
-	TRBJ2-7	-	14	TRBV3-1/TRBV3-2	TGTGCCAGCAGCCAAGGACCAGGGGACTACGAGCAGTACTTC	CASSQGPGDYEQYF
-	TRBJ1-5	once	12	TRBV13	TGTGCCAGCAGCTTAGGCGATCAGCCCCAGCATTTT	CASSLGDQPQHF
TRBD1	TRBJ1-2	-	16	TRBV5-4	TGTGCCAGCAGCTTACCGGGACAGGGGGATAACTATGGCTACACCTTC	CASSLPGQGDNYGYTF
TRBD1	TRBJ2-7	-	15	TRBV19	TGTGCCAGTAAGACAGGGGGTAGTCCTTCCTACGAGCAGTACTTC	CASKTGGSPSYEQYF
-	TRBJ2-2	-	14	TRBV9	TGTGCCAGCAGCGTAGTTAGGGAGCGCGGGGAGCTGTTTTTT	CASSVVRERGELFF
-	TRBJ1-3	-	15	TRBV11-1	TGTGCCAGCAGCGTAGGGGCACGGTCTGGAAACACCATATATTTT	CASSVGARSGNTIYF
-	TRBJ2-7	-	13	TRBV5-1	TGCGCCAGCAGCTTGGACAGGACCATCGAGCAGTACTTC	CASSLDRTIEQYF
TRBD1	TRBJ2-3	-	16	TRBV5-4	TGTGCCAGCAGCGAGCCGGGACAGCTAGGCACAGATACGCAGTATTTT	CASSEPGQLGTDTQYF
-	TRBJ2-5	-	13	TRBV7-8	TGTGCCAGCAGCTTATGGGGGAGGGAGACCCAGTACTTC	CASSLWGRETQYF
-	TRBJ1-5	-	17	TRBV6-4	TGTGCCAGCAGTGCCTCGACAGGACTTAATAGCAATCAGCCCCAGCATTTT	CASSASTGLNSNQPQHF
-	TRBJ1-1	-	14	TRBV5-6	TGTGCCAGCAGCTCCGGACAGCTGAACACTGAAGCTTTCTTT	CASSSGQLNTEAFF
-	TRBJ2-5	-	14	TRBV7-2	TGTGCCAGCAGCTCCCCGGGTTACACGGAGACCCAGTACTTC	CASSSPGYTETQYF
TRBD1	TRBJ2-7	-	12	TRBV10-3	TGTGCCATCAGAACAGGGGCCTACGAGCAGTACTTC	CAIRTGAYEQYF
-	TRBJ1-5	-	14	TRBV4-1	TGCGCCAGCAGCCAAGATGCATGGCAGGGGCCCCAGCATTTT	CASSQDAWQGPQHF
-	TRBJ1-3	few	14	TRBV19	TGTGCCAGTAGTATCGGACAGCCGGGAAACACCATATATTTT	CASSIGQPGNTIYF
-	TRBJ2-5	-	14	TRBV27	TGTGCCAGCAAGGCGGGTACGGCCGGTGAGACCCAGTACTTC	CASKAGTAGETQYF
-	TRBJ2-1	-	16	TRBV10-1	TGCGCCAGCAGTGAGTCTTGGCGGGCCGCCTACAATGAGCAGTTCTTC	CASSESWRAAYNEQFF
TRBD2	TRBJ2-1	-	17	TRBV5-1	TGCGCCAGCAGCTTGACCAGGACTAGCGGGAGATACAATGAGCAGTTCTTC	CASSLTRTSGRYNEQFF
-	TRBJ2-5	-	13	TRBV7-2	TGTGCCAGCAGCTTCAACACCCGAGAGACCCAGTACTTC	CASSFNTRETQYF
-	TRBJ1-2	-	15	TRBV2	TGTGCCAGCAGTGAAGGGCGGAGGGGACCCTATGGCTACACCTTC	CASSEGRRGPYGYTF
TRBD2	TRBJ2-5	-	14	TRBV29-1	TGCAGCGTTGTACTAGCGGGAGGGGCAGAGACCCAGTACTTC	CSVVLAGGAETQYF
TRBD2	TRBJ2-1	medium-sized	16	TRBV19	TGTGCCAGTAGTATAGGTAGCGGGAGGGCCGGGAATGAGCAGTTCTTC	CASSIGSGRAGNEQFF
-	TRBJ1-1	-	15	TRBV19	TGTGCCAGTAGTCCGGACAGAGGATCGAACACTGAAGCTTTCTTT	CASSPDRGSNTEAFF
-	TRBJ1-4	-	16	TRBV4-1	TGCGCCAGCAGCCAAGTGGGGAGGAGTACTAATGAAAAACTGTTTTTT	CASSQVGRSTNEKLFF
-	TRBJ1-1	few	12	TRBV5-6	TGTGCCAGCAGCGACGGGACTCTTGAAGCTTTCTTT	CASSDGTLEAFF
-	TRBJ2-5	-	15	TRBV4-1	TGCGCCAGCAGCCAAGATTTCGGGGATGGCGAGACCCAGTACTTC	CASSQDFGDGETQYF
-	TRBJ2-7	-	15	TRBV6-1	TGTGCCAGCAGTGAGCCCTCGGGGTCAATCTACGAGCAGTACTTC	CASSEPSGSIYEQYF
-	TRBJ2-3	-	13	TRBV19	TGTGCCAGTAGTACCCCGGGAGCAGATACGCAGTATTTT	CASSTPGADTQYF
TRBD1	TRBJ1-2	-	13	TRBV19	TGTGCCAGTAGCAAATGGGACAGCTATGGCTACACCTTC	CASSKWDSYGYTF
TRBD2	TRBJ2-3	-	19	TRBV27	TGTGCCAGCAGCCCCCCGGGACTAGCGGGAGGGGCCCCCACAGATACGCAGTATTTT	CASSPPGLAGGAPTDTQYF
-	TRBJ2-1	-	13	TRBV7-3	TGTGCCAGCAGCTTAATTCAGAGCGGAGAGCAGTTCTTC	CASSLIQSGEQFF
-	TRBJ2-7	-	14	TRBV4-2	TGTGCCAGCAGCCAAGATCCCTCCTCGGGAGAGCAGTACTTC	CASSQDPSSGEQYF
TRBD1	TRBJ2-1	few	14	TRBV5-1	TGCGCCAGCAGCTTGGGGACAGGGGTGAATGAGCAGTTCTTC	CASSLGTGVNEQFF
TRBD2	TRBJ2-1	-	18	TRBV24-1	TGTGCCGCCAGTGATAGAGATACCGGGACTAGTCGTCATAATGAGCAGTTCTTC	CAASDRDTGTSRHNEQFF
TRBD1	TRBJ2-7	-	12	TRBV12-3/TRBV12-4	TGTGCCAGCAGCCTACAGGGGTCCGAGCAGTACTTC	CASSLQGSEQYF
TRBD1	TRBJ2-3	-	14	TRBV29-1	TGCAGCGTTGCCCGGGACAGGGTTACAGATACGCAGTATTTT	CSVARDRVTDTQYF